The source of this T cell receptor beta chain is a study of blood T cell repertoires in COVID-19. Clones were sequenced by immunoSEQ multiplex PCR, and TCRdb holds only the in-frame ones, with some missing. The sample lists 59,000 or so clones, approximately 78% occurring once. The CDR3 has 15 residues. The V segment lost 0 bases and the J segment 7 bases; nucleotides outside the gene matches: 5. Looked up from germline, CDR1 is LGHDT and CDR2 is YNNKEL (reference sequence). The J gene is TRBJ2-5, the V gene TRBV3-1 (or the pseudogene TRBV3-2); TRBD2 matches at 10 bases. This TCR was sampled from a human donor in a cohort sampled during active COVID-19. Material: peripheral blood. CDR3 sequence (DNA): TGTGCCAGCAGCCAAGAGTTAGCGGGGGGTAGGACCCAGTACTTC. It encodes CASSQELAGGRTQYF.